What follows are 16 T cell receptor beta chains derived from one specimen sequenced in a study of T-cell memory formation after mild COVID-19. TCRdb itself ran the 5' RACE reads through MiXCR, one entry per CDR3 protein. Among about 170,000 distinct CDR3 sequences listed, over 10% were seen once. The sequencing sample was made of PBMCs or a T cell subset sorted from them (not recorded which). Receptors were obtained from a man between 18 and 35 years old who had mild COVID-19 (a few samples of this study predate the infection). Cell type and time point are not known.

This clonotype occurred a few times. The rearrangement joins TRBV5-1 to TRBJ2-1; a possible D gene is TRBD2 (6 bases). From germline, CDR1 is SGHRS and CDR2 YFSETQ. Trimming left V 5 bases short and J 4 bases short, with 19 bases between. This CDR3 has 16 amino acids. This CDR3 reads CASRRDSLTSYNEQFF. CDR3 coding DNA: TGCGCCAGCAGAAGGGACTCCTTGACGTCGTACAATGAGCAGTTCTTC.

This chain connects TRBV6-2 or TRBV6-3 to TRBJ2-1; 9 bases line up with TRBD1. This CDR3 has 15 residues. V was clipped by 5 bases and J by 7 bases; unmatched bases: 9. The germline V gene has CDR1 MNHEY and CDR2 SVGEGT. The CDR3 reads CASSHPGQGKNEQFF. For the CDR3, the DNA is TGTGCCAGCAGTCACCCGGGACAGGGCAAAAATGAGCAGTTCTTC.

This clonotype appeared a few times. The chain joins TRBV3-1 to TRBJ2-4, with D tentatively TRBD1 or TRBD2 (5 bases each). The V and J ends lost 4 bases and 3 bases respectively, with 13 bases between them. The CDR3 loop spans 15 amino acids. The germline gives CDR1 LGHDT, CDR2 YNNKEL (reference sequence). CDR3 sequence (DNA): TGTGCCAGCAGCCTGAGGGGCGCGGACAAAAACATTCAGTACTTC. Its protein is CASSLRGADKNIQYF.

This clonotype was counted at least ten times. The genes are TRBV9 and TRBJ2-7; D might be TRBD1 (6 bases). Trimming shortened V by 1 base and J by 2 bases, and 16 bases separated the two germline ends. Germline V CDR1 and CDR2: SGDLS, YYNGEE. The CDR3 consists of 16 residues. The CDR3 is CASSVRPRDKTYEQYF. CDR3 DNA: TGTGCCAGCAGCGTAAGACCACGGGACAAGACCTACGAGCAGTACTTC.

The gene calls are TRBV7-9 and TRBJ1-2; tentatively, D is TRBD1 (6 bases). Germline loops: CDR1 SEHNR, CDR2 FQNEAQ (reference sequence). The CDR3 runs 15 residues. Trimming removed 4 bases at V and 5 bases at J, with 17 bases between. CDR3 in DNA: TGTGCCAGCAGCTACAACAGGGAGTTTTCATATGGCTACACCTTC. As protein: CASSYNREFSYGYTF.

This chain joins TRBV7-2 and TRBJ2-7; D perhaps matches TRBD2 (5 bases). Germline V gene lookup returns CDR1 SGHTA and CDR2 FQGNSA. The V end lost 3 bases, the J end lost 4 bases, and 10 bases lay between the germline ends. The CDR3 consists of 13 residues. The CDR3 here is CASSLQPGYEQYV. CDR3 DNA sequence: TGTGCCAGCAGCTTGCAGCCGGGGTACGAGCAGTACGTC.

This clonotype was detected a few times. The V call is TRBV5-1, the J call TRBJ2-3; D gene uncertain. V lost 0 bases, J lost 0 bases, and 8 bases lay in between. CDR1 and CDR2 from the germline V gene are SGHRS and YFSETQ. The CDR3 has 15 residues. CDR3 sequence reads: CASSLELPSTDTQYF. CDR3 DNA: TGCGCCAGCAGCTTGGAACTACCTAGCACAGATACGCAGTATTTT.

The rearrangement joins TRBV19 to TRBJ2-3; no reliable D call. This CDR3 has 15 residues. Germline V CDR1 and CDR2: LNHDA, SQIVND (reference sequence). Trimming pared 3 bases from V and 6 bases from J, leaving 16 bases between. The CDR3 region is CASSIGDVETDTQYF. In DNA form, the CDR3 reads TGTGCCAGTAGTATTGGGGATGTGGAGACGGATACGCAGTATTTT.

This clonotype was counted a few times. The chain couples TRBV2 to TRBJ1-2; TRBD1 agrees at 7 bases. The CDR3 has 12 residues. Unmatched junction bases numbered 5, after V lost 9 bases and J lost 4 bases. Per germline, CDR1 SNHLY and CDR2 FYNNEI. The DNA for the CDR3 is TGTGCCAGACAACAGGGGACCTATGGCTACACCTTC. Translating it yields CARQQGTYGYTF.

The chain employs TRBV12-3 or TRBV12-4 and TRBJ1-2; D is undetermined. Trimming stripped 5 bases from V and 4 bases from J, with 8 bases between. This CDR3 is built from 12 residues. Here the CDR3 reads CASSPSPYGYTF. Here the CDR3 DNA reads TGTGCCAGCAGTCCATCACCCTATGGCTACACCTTC.

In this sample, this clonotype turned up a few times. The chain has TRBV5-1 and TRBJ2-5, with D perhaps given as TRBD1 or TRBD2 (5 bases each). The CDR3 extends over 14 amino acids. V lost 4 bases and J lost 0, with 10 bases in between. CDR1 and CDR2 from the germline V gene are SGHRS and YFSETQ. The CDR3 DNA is TGCGCCAGCAGCACGGGACGTGACCAAGAGACCCAGTACTTC. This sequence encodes CASSTGRDQETQYF.

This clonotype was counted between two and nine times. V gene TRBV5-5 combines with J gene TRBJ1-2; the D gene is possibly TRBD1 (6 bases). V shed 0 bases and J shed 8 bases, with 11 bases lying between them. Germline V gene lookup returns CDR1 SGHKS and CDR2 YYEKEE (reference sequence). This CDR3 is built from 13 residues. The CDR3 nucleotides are TGTGCCAGCAGCTTGGCCCAGGGGTACGGCTACACCTTC. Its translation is CASSLAQGYGYTF.

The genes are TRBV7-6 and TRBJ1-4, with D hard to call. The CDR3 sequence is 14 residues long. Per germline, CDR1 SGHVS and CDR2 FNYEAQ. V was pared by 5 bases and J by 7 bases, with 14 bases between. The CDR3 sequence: CASSPGKDLEKLFF. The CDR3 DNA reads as TGTGCCAGCAGCCCCGGGAAAGATCTTGAAAAACTGTTTTTT.

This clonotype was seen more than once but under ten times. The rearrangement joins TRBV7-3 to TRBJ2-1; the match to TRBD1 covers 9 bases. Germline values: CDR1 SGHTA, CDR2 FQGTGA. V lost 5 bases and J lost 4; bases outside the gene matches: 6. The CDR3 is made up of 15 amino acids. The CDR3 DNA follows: TGTGCCAGCAGCCAGGACAGGGGCGGTTACAATGAGCAGTTCTTC. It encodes CASSQDRGGYNEQFF.

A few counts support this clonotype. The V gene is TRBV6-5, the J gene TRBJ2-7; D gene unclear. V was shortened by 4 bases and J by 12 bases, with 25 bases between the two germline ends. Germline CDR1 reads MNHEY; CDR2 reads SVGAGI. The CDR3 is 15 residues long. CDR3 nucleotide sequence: TGTGCCAGCAGTTTCCACTGGGGATCGGGTTACGGCCTGTACTTC. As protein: CASSFHWGSGYGLYF.

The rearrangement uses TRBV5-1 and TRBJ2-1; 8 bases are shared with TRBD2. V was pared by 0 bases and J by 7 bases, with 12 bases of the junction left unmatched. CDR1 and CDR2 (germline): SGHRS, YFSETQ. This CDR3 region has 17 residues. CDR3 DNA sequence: TGCGCCAGCAGCTTGGGCTTAGCGGGGTTTAGTGTGAATGAGCAGTTCTTC. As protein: CASSLGLAGFSVNEQFF.